These T cell receptor beta chains were read from a single sample in a study of beta chain features in type 1 diabetes. Sequencing was performed with immunoSEQ multiplex PCR; in TCRdb, only in-frame clones are kept and a portion is missing. The top ten clones hold about 1% of a sample with fewer than 400,000 clones, around 9% of them seen once. What was sequenced was central memory CD4+ T cells from blood. The receptor set was obtained from a young man with type 1 diabetes. The CDR3 runs from the conserved cysteine through the conserved F or W. Fields, in order: D gene, clone size, V gene, J gene, CDR3 protein, CDR3 DNA. A D gene is named only where the DNA matches it firmly. The size entry is marked missing in some rows and otherwise reads once, few, many or a size class.

d_gene: .; abundance: few; v_gene: TRBV11-2; j_gene: TRBJ2-5; CDR3aa: CPQETQYF; CDR3nt: TGTCCCCAAGAGACCCAGTACTTC
d_gene: TRBD1; abundance: .; v_gene: TRBV25-1; j_gene: TRBJ1-3; CDR3aa: CASARTGSGNTIYF; CDR3nt: TGTGCCAGCGCCAGGACAGGCTCTGGAAACACCATATATTTT
d_gene: .; abundance: few; v_gene: TRBV19; j_gene: TRBJ2-1; CDR3aa: CASRTQQMAGSYNEQFF; CDR3nt: TGTGCCAGTAGGACCCAACAGATGGCGGGGTCCTACAATGAGCAGTTCTTC
d_gene: .; abundance: .; v_gene: TRBV7-2; j_gene: TRBJ2-7; CDR3aa: CASTPTAPSYEQYF; CDR3nt: TGTGCCAGCACCCCAACAGCACCCTCCTACGAGCAGTACTTC
d_gene: TRBD1; abundance: .; v_gene: TRBV5-1; j_gene: TRBJ1-2; CDR3aa: CASSSGDSYGYTF; CDR3nt: TGCGCCAGCAGCTCGGGGGACAGTTATGGCTACACCTTC
d_gene: .; abundance: few; v_gene: TRBV2; j_gene: TRBJ1-5; CDR3aa: CASNDSPSNQPQHF; CDR3nt: TGTGCCAGTAATGACAGCCCTAGCAATCAGCCCCAGCATTTT
d_gene: .; abundance: few; v_gene: TRBV4-3; j_gene: TRBJ1-1; CDR3aa: CASSLVGASTEAFF; CDR3nt: TGCGCCAGCAGCCTTGTAGGGGCCAGCACTGAAGCTTTCTTT
d_gene: .; abundance: few; v_gene: TRBV7-2; j_gene: TRBJ2-2; CDR3aa: CASSRDSRTGELFF; CDR3nt: TGTGCCAGCAGCCGGGACTCTCGCACCGGGGAGCTGTTTTTT
d_gene: TRBD2; abundance: .; v_gene: TRBV27; j_gene: TRBJ2-3; CDR3aa: CASRDSPRASGGATDTQYF; CDR3nt: TGTGCCAGCAGAGATAGCCCCCGGGCTAGCGGGGGGGCCACAGATACGCAGTATTTT
d_gene: TRBD1; abundance: .; v_gene: TRBV5-1; j_gene: TRBJ1-1; CDR3aa: CASSPYLVQGAYTEAFF; CDR3nt: TGCGCCAGCAGCCCTTACCTCGTCCAGGGGGCATACACTGAAGCTTTCTTT
d_gene: TRBD2; abundance: few; v_gene: TRBV2; j_gene: TRBJ2-5; CDR3aa: CASSDAGGRETQYF; CDR3nt: TGTGCCAGCAGTGACGCGGGGGGACGGGAGACCCAGTACTTC
d_gene: .; abundance: .; v_gene: TRBV5-6; j_gene: TRBJ1-2; CDR3aa: CASSLAQALPSYGYTF; CDR3nt: TGTGCCAGCAGCTTGGCCCAAGCGTTACCAAGCTATGGCTACACCTTC
d_gene: .; abundance: few; v_gene: TRBV14; j_gene: TRBJ1-6; CDR3aa: CASSQETGWNSPLHF; CDR3nt: TGTGCCAGCAGCCAAGAAACAGGCTGGAATTCACCCCTCCACTTT
d_gene: TRBD1; abundance: few; v_gene: TRBV6-1; j_gene: TRBJ2-3; CDR3aa: CASSDGFRDRRTDTQYF; CDR3nt: TGTGCCAGCAGTGATGGGTTCCGGGACAGACGCACAGATACGCAGTATTTT
d_gene: .; abundance: .; v_gene: TRBV7-2; j_gene: TRBJ1-6; CDR3aa: CASSARTNSPLHF; CDR3nt: TGTGCCAGCAGCGCTAGAACTAATTCACCCCTCCACTTT
d_gene: .; abundance: .; v_gene: TRBV4-3; j_gene: TRBJ2-1; CDR3aa: CASSQDMDSYNEQFF; CDR3nt: TGCGCCAGCAGCCAAGATATGGACAGCTACAATGAGCAGTTCTTC
d_gene: .; abundance: .; v_gene: TRBV6-6; j_gene: TRBJ2-3; CDR3aa: CASRGGPSTDTQYF; CDR3nt: TGTGCCAGCAGAGGCGGACCTAGCACAGATACGCAGTATTTT
d_gene: .; abundance: .; v_gene: TRBV2; j_gene: TRBJ1-2; CDR3aa: CASSAQVTNYGYTF; CDR3nt: TGTGCCAGCAGCGCACAGGTTACTAACTATGGCTACACCTTC
d_gene: TRBD1; abundance: .; v_gene: TRBV6-1; j_gene: TRBJ2-2; CDR3aa: CASPPGQETGELFF; CDR3nt: TGTGCCAGCCCCCCGGGACAGGAGACCGGGGAGCTGTTTTTT
d_gene: .; abundance: .; v_gene: TRBV11-2; j_gene: TRBJ2-7; CDR3aa: CASSRGYEQYF; CDR3nt: TGTGCCAGCAGCCGGGGGTACGAGCAGTACTTC
d_gene: TRBD2; abundance: many; v_gene: TRBV5-1; j_gene: TRBJ2-5; CDR3aa: CASSLIPASGQETQYF; CDR3nt: TGCGCCAGCAGCCTGATCCCCGCTAGCGGACAAGAGACCCAGTACTTC
d_gene: .; abundance: few; v_gene: TRBV27; j_gene: TRBJ2-5; CDR3aa: CASSLYYEYQETQYF; CDR3nt: TGTGCCAGCAGTTTATACTACGAGTACCAAGAGACCCAGTACTTC
d_gene: .; abundance: few; v_gene: TRBV6-4; j_gene: TRBJ2-1; CDR3aa: CASSEQVYNEQFF; CDR3nt: TGTGCCAGCAGTGAACAGGTTTACAATGAGCAGTTCTTC
d_gene: TRBD1; abundance: .; v_gene: TRBV7-9; j_gene: TRBJ1-2; CDR3aa: CASSLVSRQGRGYTF; CDR3nt: TGTGCCAGCAGCTTAGTCTCGAGACAGGGTCGTGGCTACACCTTC
d_gene: .; abundance: few; v_gene: TRBV7-2; j_gene: TRBJ1-2; CDR3aa: CASSLDSYGYTF; CDR3nt: TGTGCCAGCAGCTTAGACAGCTATGGCTACACCTTC
d_gene: .; abundance: .; v_gene: TRBV27; j_gene: TRBJ1-1; CDR3aa: CASSLWGGPNTEAFF; CDR3nt: TGTGCCAGCAGTTTATGGGGGGGACCCAACACTGAAGCTTTCTTT
d_gene: .; abundance: few; v_gene: TRBV7-2; j_gene: TRBJ2-7; CDR3aa: CASSFALVYRERSPYEQYF; CDR3nt: TGTGCCAGCAGCTTCGCCTTGGTTTACAGAGAACGGAGCCCCTACGAGCAGTACTTC
d_gene: TRBD2; abundance: .; v_gene: TRBV14; j_gene: TRBJ2-3; CDR3aa: CASSHAGGLEDTQYF; CDR3nt: TGTGCCAGCAGCCACGCGGGGGGGCTTGAAGATACGCAGTATTTT
d_gene: .; abundance: few; v_gene: TRBV7-2; j_gene: TRBJ1-2; CDR3aa: CASSYRVLKYGYTF; CDR3nt: TGTGCCAGCAGTTACAGGGTACTGAAATATGGCTACACCTTC
d_gene: .; abundance: .; v_gene: TRBV14; j_gene: TRBJ2-5; CDR3aa: CASSQGLQETQYF; CDR3nt: TGTGCCAGCAGCCAGGGGCTTCAAGAGACCCAGTACTTC